The 16 T cell receptor beta chains below were found in one sample sequenced in a study of regulatory T cells in long-lasting Graves disease. Noted time point: newly diagnosed GD, antithyroid drugs for less than 3 months. PBMC RNA served as the TCR library source. Both iRepertoire HTBI primers and Arm-PCR of CDR3 regions were used to build the TCR beta libraries. Each CDR3 protein is one row after TCRdb ran MiXCR on the multiplex PCR reads. The sample lists 510,000 or so distinct CDR3 sequences, about 11% occurring once. This same sample was also part of a study on T cells in Graves' hyperthyroidism and ophthalmopathy.

The specimen was peripheral blood mononuclear cells (PBMCs), collected at new diagnosis, from a patient treated with antithyroid drugs. The source of these receptors is a woman aged 25 to 39 with Graves disease.

This sequence joins TRBV4-3 and TRBJ1-5, with 9 bases lining up with TRBD1. The junction had 1 base not matched to a gene; V was cut back by 0 bases and J by 4 bases. Germline V gives CDR1 LGHNA, CDR2 YSLEER. The CDR3 spans 15 residues. CDR3 DNA sequence: TGCGCCAGCAGCCAAGAGACAGGGGGAAATCAGCCCCAGCATTTT. It translates to CASSQETGGNQPQHF.

This clonotype was counted ten times or more. This chain joins TRBV28 and TRBJ2-3; no firm D call. The germline V and J ends were trimmed by 1 base and 0 bases, with 5 bases remaining between them. The V gene's germline CDR1 is MDHEN and CDR2 SYDVKM. The CDR3 extends over 14 amino acids. CDR3 residues: CASSLSPSTDTQYF. The CDR3 DNA follows: TGTGCCAGCAGTTTATCGCCAAGCACAGATACGCAGTATTTT.

The chain recombines TRBV2 with TRBJ2-1; D assignment may be TRBD1 or TRBD2 (5 bases each). Germline lookup yields CDR1 SNHLY and CDR2 FYNNEI. Trimming stripped 0 bases from V and 8 bases from J, with 14 bases between. CDR3 size: 15 residues. CDR3 in amino acids: CASSEALGDAHEQFF. The CDR3 DNA reads TGTGCCAGCAGTGAAGCGCTCGGGGACGCCCATGAGCAGTTCTTC.

In this sample, this clonotype turned up many times. The chain joins TRBV5-1 to TRBJ2-1; D gene uncertain. V was pared by 2 bases and J by 2 bases, with 8 bases between. The CDR3 extends over 14 amino acids. Germline lookup yields CDR1 SGHRS and CDR2 YFSETQ. The CDR3 DNA is TGCGCCAGCAGCTTAGGGAATCCCTACAATGAGCAGTTCTTC. Translating gives CASSLGNPYNEQFF.

Only a few counts were recorded for this clonotype. The rearrangement joins TRBV10-1 to TRBJ2-2, with 11 nucleotides matching TRBD2. Germline V gene lookup returns CDR1 WNHNN and CDR2 SYGVQD (reference sequence). V lost 0 bases, J lost 4 bases, and 10 bases stayed unmatched. The CDR3 spans 19 residues. In nucleotides, the CDR3 is TGCGCCAGCAGTGAGTCGAGACTAGCGGGGAAAATAAGCACCGGGGAGCTGTTTTTT. This encodes CASSESRLAGKISTGELFF.

This clonotype was seen only a few times. The chain employs TRBV19 and TRBJ2-7; D is unresolved. This CDR3 is 13 amino acids long. Germline V lookup: CDR1 LNHDA, CDR2 SQIVND (reference sequence). The V end was cut by 1 base, the J end by 4 bases, with 8 bases between. CDR3 in DNA: TGTGCCAGTAGTATAGCTTGGAGTTACGAGCAGTACTTC. Translated, it gives CASSIAWSYEQYF.

This clonotype came up many times. This sequence joins TRBV30 and TRBJ1-1; 7 bases are a match to TRBD1. The V gene's germline CDR1 is GTSNPN and CDR2 SVGIG (reference sequence). The trim removed 1 base at V and 6 bases at J, leaving 5 bases unmatched. CDR3 length equals 13 residues. CDR3 sequence (DNA): TGTGCCTGGAGTGGACAGGGCGGTTCTGAAGCTTTCTTT. As protein: CAWSGQGGSEAFF.

This clonotype was picked up many times. V and J are TRBV27 and TRBJ2-7; 7 bases are shared with TRBD2. With 6 bases clipped from V and 3 bases from J, the junction kept 17 bases outside the gene matches. Looked up from germline, CDR1 is MNHEY and CDR2 is SMNVEV (reference sequence). This CDR3 is 17 amino acids long. CDR3 protein: CASRLELWREPYYEQYF. DNA for the CDR3: TGTGCCAGCAGACTCGAACTATGGCGGGAGCCCTACTACGAGCAGTACTTC.

Ten or more counts support this clonotype. CDR3 DNA: TGTGCCAGCAGCGTAGCTCCTGGTCAAAAACTGTTTTTT. Translated, it gives CASSVAPGQKLFF. The chain carries TRBV9 and TRBJ1-4, with D uncertain. The CDR3 has 13 residues. In germline, CDR1 is SGDLS, CDR2 YYNGEE. V gave up 0 bases and J gave up 9 bases, with 9 bases separating them. The full variable domain, with the rest looked up from reference TRBV9 and TRBJ1-4, is DSGVTQTPKHLITATGQRVTLRCSPRSGDLSVYWYQQSLDQGLQFLIQYYNGEERAKGNILERFSAQQFPDLHSELNLSSLELGDSALYFCASSVAPGQKLFFGSGTQLSVL.

This clonotype occurred many times. The chain carries TRBV2 and TRBJ2-7; 8 nucleotides match TRBD1. J was trimmed by 2 bases and V by 9 bases; bases with no gene match: 12. Per the germline V gene, CDR1 is SNHLY and CDR2 is FYNNEI. The CDR3 is 15 amino acids. CDR3 nucleotide sequence: TGTGCCAGGACAATTCCGGGACAGGTCCCCTACGAGCAGTACTTC. Protein product: CARTIPGQVPYEQYF.

This clonotype was picked up a small number of times. The V and J genes are TRBV10-2 and TRBJ1-1, with D possibly being TRBD1 (6 bases). With 8 bases removed from V and 5 bases from J, the gap between germline ends came to 15 bases. CDR3 length equals 13 residues. Germline V CDR1 and CDR2: WSHSY, SAAADI. CDR3 DNA: TGCGCCAGCGGAGAAGGGGGGGCAACTGAAGCTTTCTTT. Translated: CASGEGGATEAFF.

In its sample, this clonotype was seen many times. This rearrangement joins TRBV20-1 to TRBJ2-7; D assignment may be TRBD1 or TRBD2 (7 bases each). V was pared by 2 bases and J by 6 bases, with 17 bases between. Germline CDR1 and CDR2: DFQATT and SNEGSKA (reference sequence). The CDR3 totals 14 residues. CDR3 sequence (DNA): TGCAGTGCTAGAATAGGGGAGGGGGCCTGCGAGCAGTACTTC. This translates into CSARIGEGACEQYF.

The CDR3 sequence is CASSLGPDRHVVYEQYF. As DNA, the CDR3 is TGTGCCAGCAGCTTAGGGCCAGATAGGCATGTGGTCTACGAGCAGTACTTC. This sequence joins TRBV13 and TRBJ2-7; D is uncertain. Germline lookup yields CDR1 PRHDT and CDR2 FYEKMQ (reference sequence). V gave up 0 bases and J gave up 3 bases, with 18 bases separating them. The CDR3 consists of 17 residues.

This clonotype was picked up many times. This chain links TRBV29-1 with TRBJ1-5; TRBD1 might be the D (5 bases). The CDR3 is 13 amino acids. Germline V gene sequence: CDR1 SQVTM, CDR2 ANQGSEA. With 3 bases removed from V and 7 bases from J, the gap between germline ends came to 13 bases. CDR3 DNA: TGCAGCGTTGATGGAGGGACCGGGCAGCCCCAGCATTTT. This sequence encodes CSVDGGTGQPQHF. The variable domain in full, completed from reference TRBV29-1 and TRBJ1-5, reads SAVISQKPSRDICQRGTSLTIQCQVDSQVTMMFWYRQQPGQSLTLIATANQGSEATYESGFVIDKFPISRPNLTFSTLTVSNMSPEDSSIYLCSVDGGTGQPQHFGDGTRLSIL.

This clonotype was detected a few times. The V and J genes are TRBV9 and TRBJ1-2, with D possibly matching TRBD1 (6 bases). CDR3 length equals 15 residues. V was pared by 2 bases and J by 6 bases, with 17 bases between. The V gene's germline CDR1 is SGDLS and CDR2 YYNGEE. CDR3 nucleotide sequence: TGTGCCAGCAGCGTCCGGGACTGGGCAGGGGATGGCTACACCTTC. Amino acid sequence: CASSVRDWAGDGYTF.

This clonotype was counted at least ten times. This chain connects TRBV11-2 to TRBJ2-7; maybe TRBD1 (6 bases). The V end lost 3 bases, the J end lost 3 bases, and 18 bases lay between the germline ends. The CDR3 sequence is 16 residues long. Germline CDR1 SGHAT, CDR2 FQNNGV. CDR3 sequence (DNA): TGTGCCAGCAGCTTCAACTACAGGGCGTCAAGCTACGAGCAGTACTTC. This codes for CASSFNYRASSYEQYF.